This TCR beta chain stems from a study of a mutant IDH1 vaccine in newly diagnosed glioma. Overall study context: Among treated patients, 62.5% were male and about 40% female, and mean age was around 40 years. Before enrollment, patients got radiotherapy alone, temozolomide alone, or mostly the combination. Study-level findings and limits: Vaccine-induced immune responses occurred in 93.3% of patients.

Time point described: week 5, during vaccination. A single vaccine dose contained 300 ug of mutant IDH1 20-mer peptide, and topical imiquimod was used with it. To note about this clone: The antigen is unknown.

CDR3 length: 13 residues. Here immunoSEQ multiplex PCR was the method, and the copy in TCRdb shows in-frame clones only, minus some. The sample has about 25,000 clones, 65% to 80% seen once. The chain has TRBV12-2 and TRBJ2-5; the table assigns TRBD2, which was not confirmed against the DNA. TRBV12-2 constitutes a pseudogene. This receptor was identified in a man between 40 and 49 years old with glioma. Sequences were derived from PBMCs, sampled from a glioma patient whose treatment included an IDH1 peptide vaccine. The CDR3 loop is CASRLVGRETQYF. CDR3 DNA: TGTGCAAGTCGCTTAGTCGGGAGAGAGACCCAGTACTTC.